These T cell receptor beta chains were read from a single sample in a study of control samples from healthy donors and cancer patients. Only in-frame clones appear in the TCRdb table, and some are missing; sequencing was by immunoSEQ multiplex PCR. In all, the sample yields approximately 190,000 clones. Sequencing was carried out using blood. All receptors come from a woman younger than 45 in good health. Both conserved end residues are part of each CDR3. The D gene is left open where the match is weak.

CDR3aa: CASSLGQMEAFF
CDR3nt: TGCGCCAGCAGCTTGGGACAGATGGAAGCTTTCTTT
v_gene: TRBV5-1
d_gene: .
j_gene: TRBJ1-1

CDR3aa: CASSVRGFTEAFF
CDR3nt: TGTGCCAGCAGCGTCCGCGGGTTCACTGAAGCTTTCTTT
v_gene: TRBV2
d_gene: .
j_gene: TRBJ1-1

CDR3aa: CASSFGTGANEQYF
CDR3nt: TGTGCCAGCAGTTTCGGGACAGGGGCCAACGAGCAGTACTTC
v_gene: TRBV27
d_gene: TRBD1
j_gene: TRBJ2-7

CDR3aa: CASNPQGGTYYGYTF
CDR3nt: TGTGCCAGCAATCCCCAGGGAGGGACATACTATGGCTACACCTTC
v_gene: TRBV19
d_gene: .
j_gene: TRBJ1-2

CDR3aa: CASSLGAGGSPRDQPQHF
CDR3nt: TGTGCCAGCAGCTTAGGGGCAGGGGGCTCCCCCAGGGATCAGCCCCAGCATTTT
v_gene: TRBV7-9
d_gene: TRBD1
j_gene: TRBJ1-5

CDR3aa: CASSIEQGQPQHF
CDR3nt: TGTGCCAGTAGTATAGAACAGGGCCAGCCCCAGCATTTT
v_gene: TRBV19
d_gene: .
j_gene: TRBJ1-5

CDR3aa: CASSRVLAVNEQFF
CDR3nt: TGTGCCAGCAGCCGCGTACTAGCGGTAAATGAGCAGTTCTTC
v_gene: TRBV3-1/TRBV3-2
d_gene: TRBD2
j_gene: TRBJ2-1

CDR3aa: CASSAQESSYEQYF
CDR3nt: TGTGCCAGCAGTGCCCAAGAGAGCTCCTACGAGCAGTACTTC
v_gene: TRBV25-1
d_gene: .
j_gene: TRBJ2-7

CDR3aa: CATYPGRGVLTDTQYF
CDR3nt: TGTGCCACCTATCCTGGTCGGGGGGTGCTCACAGATACGCAGTATTTT
v_gene: TRBV24-1
d_gene: TRBD2
j_gene: TRBJ2-3

CDR3aa: CASRSMTGRGDSPLHF
CDR3nt: TGTGCCAGCAGGAGTATGACGGGCCGTGGCGATTCACCCCTCCACTTT
v_gene: TRBV5-4
d_gene: .
j_gene: TRBJ1-6

CDR3aa: CSASIGTGQETQYF
CDR3nt: TGCAGTGCTAGTATCGGGACAGGGCAAGAGACCCAGTACTTC
v_gene: TRBV20-1
d_gene: TRBD1
j_gene: TRBJ2-5

CDR3aa: CASSLGRDNSPLHF
CDR3nt: TGTGCCAGCAGCTTGGGGAGAGATAATTCACCCCTCCACTTT
v_gene: TRBV7-9
d_gene: .
j_gene: TRBJ1-6

CDR3aa: CASSSSGDVYQPQHF
CDR3nt: TGTGCCAGCAGCTCCTCGGGGGATGTGTATCAGCCCCAGCATTTT
v_gene: TRBV7-9
d_gene: .
j_gene: TRBJ1-5

CDR3aa: CATSRGLNRGYTF
CDR3nt: TGTGCCACCAGCAGGGGTCTTAATCGTGGCTACACCTTC
v_gene: TRBV15
d_gene: .
j_gene: TRBJ1-2

CDR3aa: CATSYPGQGRNTEAFF
CDR3nt: TGTGCCACCAGTTATCCGGGACAGGGGAGGAACACTGAAGCTTTCTTT
v_gene: TRBV15
d_gene: TRBD1
j_gene: TRBJ1-1

CDR3aa: CASSLASRGAHQPQHF
CDR3nt: TGCGCCAGCAGCTTGGCCAGCCGGGGGGCCCATCAGCCCCAGCATTTT
v_gene: TRBV5-1
d_gene: .
j_gene: TRBJ1-5

CDR3aa: CASSVDRDSPLHF
CDR3nt: TGTGCCAGCAGCGTCGACAGGGATTCACCCCTCCACTTT
v_gene: TRBV11-3
d_gene: TRBD1
j_gene: TRBJ1-6

CDR3aa: CASSPGGVQETQYF
CDR3nt: TGTGCCAGCAGTCCTGGGGGAGTCCAAGAGACCCAGTACTTC
v_gene: TRBV28
d_gene: .
j_gene: TRBJ2-5

CDR3aa: CASSSRMNTEAFF
CDR3nt: TGCGCCAGCAGCTCCCGTATGAACACTGAAGCTTTCTTT
v_gene: TRBV5-1
d_gene: .
j_gene: TRBJ1-1

CDR3aa: CASSSGPGSQETQYF
CDR3nt: TGTGCTAGCAGCTCCGGGCCAGGGTCCCAAGAGACCCAGTACTTC
v_gene: TRBV7-7
d_gene: .
j_gene: TRBJ2-5

CDR3aa: CAWGWTEGNSPLHF
CDR3nt: TGTGCCTGGGGGTGGACTGAAGGTAATTCACCCCTCCACTTT
v_gene: TRBV30
d_gene: .
j_gene: TRBJ1-6

CDR3aa: CASSYSVGRGTEAFF
CDR3nt: TGTGCCAGCAGTTACTCCGTGGGGCGGGGCACTGAAGCTTTCTTT
v_gene: TRBV6-5
d_gene: .
j_gene: TRBJ1-1

CDR3aa: CATLGFREQYF
CDR3nt: TGTGCCACCCTCGGGTTTAGGGAGCAGTACTTC
v_gene: TRBV19
d_gene: .
j_gene: TRBJ2-7

CDR3aa: CASSLRDGNEKLFF
CDR3nt: TGTGCCAGCTCACTCCGGGACGGAAATGAAAAACTGTTTTTT
v_gene: TRBV18
d_gene: .
j_gene: TRBJ1-4

CDR3aa: CASSSKEALLYGYTF
CDR3nt: TGTGCCAGTAGCTCAAAGGAGGCCTTGCTCTATGGCTACACCTTC
v_gene: TRBV19
d_gene: .
j_gene: TRBJ1-2

CDR3aa: CASTAPSSYEQYF
CDR3nt: TGTGCCAGCACGGCACCATCCTCCTACGAGCAGTACTTC
v_gene: TRBV6-5
d_gene: .
j_gene: TRBJ2-7

CDR3aa: CASSFSKVSSGHQPQHF
CDR3nt: TGTGCCAGCAGCTTTTCGAAGGTATCGTCGGGTCATCAGCCCCAGCATTTT
v_gene: TRBV5-8
d_gene: .
j_gene: TRBJ1-5

CDR3aa: CASSLEIMNGGTYEQYF
CDR3nt: TGCGCCAGCAGCTTGGAGATAATGAATGGCGGGACATACGAGCAGTACTTC
v_gene: TRBV5-1
d_gene: .
j_gene: TRBJ2-7

CDR3aa: CASSQGGWTPRGQETQYF
CDR3nt: TGCGCCAGCAGCCAAGGAGGGTGGACACCTAGGGGCCAAGAGACCCAGTACTTC
v_gene: TRBV4-1
d_gene: .
j_gene: TRBJ2-5

CDR3aa: CASSYVNTGELFF
CDR3nt: TGTGCCAGCAGTTACGTGAACACCGGGGAGCTGTTTTTT
v_gene: TRBV6-5
d_gene: .
j_gene: TRBJ2-2

CDR3aa: CSVRQGPSYGYTF
CDR3nt: TGCAGCGTGAGACAGGGGCCCTCTTATGGCTACACCTTC
v_gene: TRBV29-1
d_gene: TRBD1
j_gene: TRBJ1-2

CDR3aa: CASSLGGNTIYF
CDR3nt: TGTGCCAGCAGCTTAGGGGGAAACACCATATATTTT
v_gene: TRBV9
d_gene: .
j_gene: TRBJ1-3

CDR3aa: CASSLGVSNQPQHF
CDR3nt: TGTGCCAGCTCCCTCGGTGTAAGCAATCAGCCCCAGCATTTT
v_gene: TRBV18
d_gene: .
j_gene: TRBJ1-5

CDR3aa: CASSLGGRSEAFF
CDR3nt: TGTGCCAGCAGCTTAGGCGGACGCTCTGAAGCTTTCTTT
v_gene: TRBV7-2
d_gene: .
j_gene: TRBJ1-1

CDR3aa: CASSLSQGATNEKLFF
CDR3nt: TGTGCCAGCAGCTTAAGTCAGGGAGCAACTAATGAAAAACTGTTTTTT
v_gene: TRBV13
d_gene: .
j_gene: TRBJ1-4

CDR3aa: CASRPDRHSYEQYF
CDR3nt: TGTGCCAGCAGACCCGACAGACACTCCTACGAGCAGTACTTC
v_gene: TRBV5-4
d_gene: .
j_gene: TRBJ2-7

CDR3aa: CASINLSDTQYF
CDR3nt: TGTGCCAGCATCAACCTGTCCGATACGCAGTATTTT
v_gene: TRBV2
d_gene: .
j_gene: TRBJ2-3

CDR3aa: CASSLAGQTNEKLFF
CDR3nt: TGCGCCAGCAGCTTGGCGGGACAGACTAATGAAAAACTGTTTTTT
v_gene: TRBV5-1
d_gene: TRBD1
j_gene: TRBJ1-4

CDR3aa: CASSLGGRQGYSGNTIYF
CDR3nt: TGTGCCAGCAGCTTAGGGGGGCGACAGGGATACTCTGGAAACACCATATATTTT
v_gene: TRBV7-9
d_gene: TRBD1
j_gene: TRBJ1-3

CDR3aa: CASSVEGRAGNEQFF
CDR3nt: TGTGCCAGCAGCGTAGAGGGCAGGGCAGGCAATGAGCAGTTCTTC
v_gene: TRBV9
d_gene: .
j_gene: TRBJ2-1